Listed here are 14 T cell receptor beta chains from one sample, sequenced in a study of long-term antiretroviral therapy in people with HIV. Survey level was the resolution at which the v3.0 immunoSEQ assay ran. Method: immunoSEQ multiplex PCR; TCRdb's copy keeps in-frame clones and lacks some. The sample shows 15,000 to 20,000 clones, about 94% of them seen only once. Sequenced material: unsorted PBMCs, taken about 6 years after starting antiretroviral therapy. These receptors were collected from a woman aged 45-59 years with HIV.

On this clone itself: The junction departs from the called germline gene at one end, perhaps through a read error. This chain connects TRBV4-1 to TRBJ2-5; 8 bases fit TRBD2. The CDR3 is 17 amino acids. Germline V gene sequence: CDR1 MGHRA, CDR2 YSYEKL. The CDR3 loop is CAGSQESGVAGPATQYF. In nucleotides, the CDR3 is TGCGCCGGCAGCCAAGAAAGTGGGGTAGCGGGACCGGCGACCCAGTACTTC.

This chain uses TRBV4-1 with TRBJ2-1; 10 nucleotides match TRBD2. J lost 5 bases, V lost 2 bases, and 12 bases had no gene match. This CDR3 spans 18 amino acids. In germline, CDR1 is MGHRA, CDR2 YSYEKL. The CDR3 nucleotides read TGCGCCAGCAGCCAACGGCTAGCGGGAGCTGTTGGGGACAATGAGCAGTTCTTC. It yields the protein CASSQRLAGAVGDNEQFF.

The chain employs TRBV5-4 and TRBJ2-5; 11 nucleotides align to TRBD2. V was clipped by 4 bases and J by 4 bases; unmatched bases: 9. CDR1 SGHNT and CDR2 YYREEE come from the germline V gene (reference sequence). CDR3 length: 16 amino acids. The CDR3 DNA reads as TGTGCCAGCAGCCCTAGGGGCCTAGCGGGAGGAGAGACCCAGTACTTC. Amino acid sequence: CASSPRGLAGGETQYF.

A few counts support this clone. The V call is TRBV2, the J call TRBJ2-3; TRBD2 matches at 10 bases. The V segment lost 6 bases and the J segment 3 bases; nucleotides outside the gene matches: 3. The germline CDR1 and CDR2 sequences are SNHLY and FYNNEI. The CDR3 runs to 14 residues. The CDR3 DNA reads TGTGCCAGCAGCGGACTAGCGGTAACAGATACGCAGTATTTT. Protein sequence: CASSGLAVTDTQYF.

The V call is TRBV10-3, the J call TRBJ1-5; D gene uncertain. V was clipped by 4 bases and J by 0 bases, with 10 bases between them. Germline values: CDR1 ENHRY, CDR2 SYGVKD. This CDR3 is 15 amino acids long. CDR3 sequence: CAISARLDSNQPQHF. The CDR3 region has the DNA TGTGCCATCAGTGCACGACTGGATAGCAATCAGCCCCAGCATTTT.

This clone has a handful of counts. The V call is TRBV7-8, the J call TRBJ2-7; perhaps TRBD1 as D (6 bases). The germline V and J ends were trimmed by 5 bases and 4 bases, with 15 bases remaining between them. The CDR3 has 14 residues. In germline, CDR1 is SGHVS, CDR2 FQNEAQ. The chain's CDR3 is CASSGRQVPYEQYF. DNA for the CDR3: TGTGCCAGCAGCGGCAGACAGGTACCGTACGAGCAGTACTTC.

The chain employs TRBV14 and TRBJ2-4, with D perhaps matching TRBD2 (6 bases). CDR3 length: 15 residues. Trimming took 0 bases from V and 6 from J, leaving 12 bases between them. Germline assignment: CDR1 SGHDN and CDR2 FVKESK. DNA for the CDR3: TGTGCCAGCAGCCAAGAAGGAGGGAAAAGAAACATTCAGTACTTC. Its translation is CASSQEGGKRNIQYF. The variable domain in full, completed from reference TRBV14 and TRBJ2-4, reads EAGVTQFPSHSVIEKGQTVTLRCDPISGHDNLYWYRRVMGKEIKFLLHFVKESKQDESGMPNNRFLAERTGGTYSTLKVQPAELEDSGVYFCASSQEGGKRNIQYFGAGTRLSVL.

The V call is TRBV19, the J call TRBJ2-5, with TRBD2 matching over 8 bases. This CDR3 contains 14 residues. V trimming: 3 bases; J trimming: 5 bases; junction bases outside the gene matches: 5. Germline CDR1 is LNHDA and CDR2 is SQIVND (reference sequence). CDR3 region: CASSISGTAETQYF. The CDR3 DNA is TGTGCCAGTAGTATTAGCGGGACCGCGGAGACCCAGTACTTC.

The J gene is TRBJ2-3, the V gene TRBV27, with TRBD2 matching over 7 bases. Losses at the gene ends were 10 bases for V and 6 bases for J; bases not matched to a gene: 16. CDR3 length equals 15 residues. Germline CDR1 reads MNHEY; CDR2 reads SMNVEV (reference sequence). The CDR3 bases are TGTGCCACCCTCTTCCGAGGCGGGAGAACCGATACGCAGTATTTT. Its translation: CATLFRGGRTDTQYF.

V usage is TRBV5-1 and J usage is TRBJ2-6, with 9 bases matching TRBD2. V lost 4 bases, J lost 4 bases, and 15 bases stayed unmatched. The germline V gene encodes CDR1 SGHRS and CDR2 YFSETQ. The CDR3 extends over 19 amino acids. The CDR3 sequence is CASSPVLAGWSGGANVLTF. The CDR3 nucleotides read TGCGCCAGCAGCCCGGTGCTAGCGGGATGGTCTGGGGGGGCCAACGTCCTGACTTTC.

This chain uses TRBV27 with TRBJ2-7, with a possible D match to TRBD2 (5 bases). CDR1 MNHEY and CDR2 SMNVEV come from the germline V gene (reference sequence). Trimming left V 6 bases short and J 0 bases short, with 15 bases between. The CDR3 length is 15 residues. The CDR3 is CASRRQSTSSYEQYF. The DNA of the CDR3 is TGTGCCAGCAGAAGGCAGTCCACTAGCTCCTACGAGCAGTACTTC.

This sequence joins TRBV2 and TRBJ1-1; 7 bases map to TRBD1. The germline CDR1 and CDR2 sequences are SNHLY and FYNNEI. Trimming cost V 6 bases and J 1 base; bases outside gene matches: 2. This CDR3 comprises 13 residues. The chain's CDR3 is CASSRGENTEAFF. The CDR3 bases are TGTGCCAGCAGCAGGGGGGAGAACACTGAAGCTTTCTTT.

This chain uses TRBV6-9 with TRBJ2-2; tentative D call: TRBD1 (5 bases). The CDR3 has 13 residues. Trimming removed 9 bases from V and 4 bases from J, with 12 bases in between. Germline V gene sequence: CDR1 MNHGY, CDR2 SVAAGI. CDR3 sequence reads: CASPNRGTGELFF. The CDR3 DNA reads TGTGCCAGTCCAAATAGGGGCACCGGGGAGCTGTTTTTT.

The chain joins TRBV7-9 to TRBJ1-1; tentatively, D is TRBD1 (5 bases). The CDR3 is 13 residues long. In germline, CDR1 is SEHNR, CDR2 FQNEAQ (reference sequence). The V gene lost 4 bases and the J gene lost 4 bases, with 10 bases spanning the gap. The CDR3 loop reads CASSSVRGTEAFF. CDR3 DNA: TGTGCCAGCAGCTCAGTGAGGGGCACTGAAGCTTTCTTT.